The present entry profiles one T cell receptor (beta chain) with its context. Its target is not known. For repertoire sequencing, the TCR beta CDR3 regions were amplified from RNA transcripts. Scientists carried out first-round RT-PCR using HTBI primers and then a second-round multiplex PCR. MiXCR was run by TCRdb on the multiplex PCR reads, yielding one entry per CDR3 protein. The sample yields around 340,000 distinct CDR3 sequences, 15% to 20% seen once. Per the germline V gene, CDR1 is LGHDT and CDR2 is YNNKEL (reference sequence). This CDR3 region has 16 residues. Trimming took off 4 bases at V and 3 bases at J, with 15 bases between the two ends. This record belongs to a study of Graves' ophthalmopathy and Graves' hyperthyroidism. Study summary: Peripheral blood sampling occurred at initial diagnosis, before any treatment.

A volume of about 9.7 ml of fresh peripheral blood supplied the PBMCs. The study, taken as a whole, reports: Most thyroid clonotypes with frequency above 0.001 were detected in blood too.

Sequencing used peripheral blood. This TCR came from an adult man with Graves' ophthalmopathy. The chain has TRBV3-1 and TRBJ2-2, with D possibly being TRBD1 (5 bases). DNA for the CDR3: TGTGCCAGCAGCCGGAGACAGCCCTCGGACACCGGGGAGCTGTTTTTT. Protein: CASSRRQPSDTGELFF.